This is a list of T cell receptor beta chains from one sample in a study of cytomegalovirus exposure and HLA in healthy donors. The table came from immunoSEQ multiplex PCR; TCRdb's copy has only in-frame clones and leaves some out. The data contain fewer than 200,000 clones, 80% of them singletons. Sequenced material: PBMCs. Receptor source: a man between 18 and 29 years old in good health and CMV-seropositive. CDR3s include the opening cysteine and the closing phenylalanine or tryptophan. Fields, in order: J gene, V gene, clone size, D gene, CDR3 DNA, CDR3 protein. A D gene is named only where the DNA matches it firmly. The size entry is marked missing in some rows and otherwise reads once, few, many or a size class.

>TRBJ1-5|TRBV7-2|NA|NA
TGTGCCAGCAGCTTTCCTCCAGGGGGCAATCAGCCCCAGCATTTT
CASSFPPGGNQPQHF
>TRBJ2-3|TRBV5-4|NA|NA
TGTGCCAGCAGCTTGGGGGGGCTAGCACTATCCCCACGCACAGATACGCAGTATTTT
CASSLGGLALSPRTDTQYF
>TRBJ1-2|TRBV10-3|NA|TRBD1
TGTGCCATCAGTGACCCCGAAGTGTCCCGGGACAGGGGGGCGCAAGGCTGTGGCTACACCTTC
CAISDPEVSRDRGAQGCGYTF
>TRBJ2-5|TRBV5-1|NA|TRBD2
TGCGCCAGCAGCTTCGGGACTACCATACAAGAGACCCAGTACTTC
CASSFGTTIQETQYF
>TRBJ1-1|TRBV11-1|once|NA
TGTGCCAGCAGCCCAAACAGGGTGAACACTGAAGCTTTCTTT
CASSPNRVNTEAFF
>TRBJ2-7|TRBV11-1|NA|NA
TGTGCCAGCGCCTCCTCCAGCTACGAGCAGTACTTC
CASASSSYEQYF
>TRBJ2-7|TRBV9|once|TRBD2
TGTGCCAGCAGCGTCAGCGGGGGCCACTCCTACGAGCAGTACTTC
CASSVSGGHSYEQYF
>TRBJ1-1|TRBV6-1|NA|NA
TGTGCCAGCAGGGGCGCGAACACTGAAGCTTTCTTT
CASRGANTEAFF
>TRBJ2-5|TRBV25-1|few|NA
TGTGCCAGCAGTATACAAGAGACCCAGTACTTC
CASSIQETQYF
>TRBJ1-6|TRBV9|NA|TRBD1
TGTGCCAGCAGCATAAGCAGGGGGAATTCACCCCTCCACTTT
CASSISRGNSPLHF
>TRBJ2-3|TRBV5-1|NA|TRBD2
TGCGCCAGCAGCCCCGGACTAGCGGGAGCTGGAGATACGCAGTATTTT
CASSPGLAGAGDTQYF
>TRBJ1-3|TRBV7-8|few|NA
TGTGCCAGCAGCCTGGGAAACACCATATATTTT
CASSLGNTIYF
>TRBJ1-1|TRBV5-6|NA|NA
TGTGCCTCTGACGCCGGCCGGGAGGCTTTCTTT
CASDAGREAFF
>TRBJ2-1|TRBV11-2|NA|TRBD1
TGTGCCAGCAGCTTAGATGCCCCAGGGGGCGAGCAGTTCTTC
CASSLDAPGGEQFF
>TRBJ1-4|TRBV5-4|NA|NA
TGTGCCAGCAGCTTGGCAGGGGCAACTAATGAAAAACTGTTTTTT
CASSLAGATNEKLFF
>TRBJ2-3|TRBV30|NA|NA
TGTGCCTGGAGTGCGGGAGTCACAGATACGCAGTATTTT
CAWSAGVTDTQYF
>TRBJ2-1|TRBV9|few|NA
TGTGCCAGCAGCGTAGGCGGAGCGGAGTACAATGAGCAGTTCTTC
CASSVGGAEYNEQFF
>TRBJ2-7|TRBV19|NA|TRBD1
TGTGCCAGTAGTACCCGGGGACAGGGGTACGAATTCGAGCAGTACTTC
CASSTRGQGYEFEQYF
>TRBJ2-1|TRBV30|NA|TRBD1
TGTGCCGGAAACCGGGACAGGGGATACAATGAGCAGTTCTTC
CAGNRDRGYNEQFF
>TRBJ2-2|TRBV7-9|few|TRBD2
TGTGCCAGCAGCCCTAGCGGGAGGGGCACCGGGGAGCTGTTTTTT
CASSPSGRGTGELFF
>TRBJ1-2|TRBV6-4|NA|TRBD1
TGTGCCAGCAGTCCACTCGGACAGGACTATGGCTACACCTTC
CASSPLGQDYGYTF
>TRBJ2-7|TRBV5-1|NA|TRBD1
TGCGCCAGCAGCTATATCCCGGGACAGCGAGTCTACGAGCAGTACTTC
CASSYIPGQRVYEQYF
>TRBJ2-3|TRBV30|NA|NA
TGTGCCTGGAGTGTAGCGAGTGTCGCAGATACGCAGTATTTT
CAWSVASVADTQYF
>TRBJ1-1|TRBV5-1|NA|TRBD1
TGCGCCAGCAGCTCGGGACAGGTGAACACTGAAGCTTTCTTT
CASSSGQVNTEAFF
>TRBJ1-2|TRBV6-6|few|NA
TGTGCCAGCACGCGGGCCTCTGGCTACACCTTC
CASTRASGYTF
>TRBJ1-6|TRBV19|NA|TRBD1
TGTGCCACTAAGCTCTCCCAGGGGGCTGGAAATAATTCACCCCTCCACTTT
CATKLSQGAGNNSPLHF
>TRBJ1-2|TRBV7-8|NA|NA
TGTGCCAGCAGCTTACCCGCAGCGGATGGCTACACCTTC
CASSLPAADGYTF
>TRBJ2-3|TRBV7-2|once|TRBD2
TGTGCCAGCAGCTTAGGCGCTAGCGGAGCCGCCCATACGCAGTATTTT
CASSLGASGAAHTQYF
>TRBJ1-2|TRBV2|NA|NA
TGTGCCAGCATCGGGTATATTAACTATGGCTACACCTTC
CASIGYINYGYTF
>TRBJ1-2|TRBV6-1|NA|TRBD1
TGTGCCAGCCGGGACAGCTATGGCTACACCTTC
CASRDSYGYTF
>TRBJ2-1|TRBV19|NA|NA
TGTGCCAGTAGTTTACAGGGTTGGGATGAGCAGTTCTTC
CASSLQGWDEQFF
>TRBJ2-1|TRBV15|once|TRBD2
TGTGCCACCAGCAGAGAAACTAGCGGACACAATGAGCAGTTCTTC
CATSRETSGHNEQFF
>TRBJ1-5|TRBV19|once|TRBD1
TGTGCCAGTAGTATCCCGGGACAGGGCGCCTATAGCAATCAGCCCCAGCATTTT
CASSIPGQGAYSNQPQHF
>TRBJ2-7|TRBV4-2|NA|TRBD1
TGTGCCAGCAAAGCCGGGACAGGCGGAAGGTACGAGCAGTACTTC
CASKAGTGGRYEQYF
>TRBJ2-7|TRBV5-6|NA|TRBD1
TGTGCCAGCAGCTACACGACAGGGGGCGACGAACAGTACTTC
CASSYTTGGDEQYF
>TRBJ2-7|TRBV27|NA|TRBD2
TGTGCCAGCAGTTTCACGGGGGGGTATGCCTACGAGCAGTACTTC
CASSFTGGYAYEQYF
>TRBJ2-5|TRBV7-3|NA|TRBD2
TGTGCCAGCAGCTCCACTTCACTACCTAGCGGGGGGGGACCATCTCACTTC
CASSSTSLPSGGGPSHF
>TRBJ2-2|TRBV29-1|NA|TRBD2
TGCAGCGTTGAAACCCCGGGACTAGCGGGGAATACCGGGGAGCTGTTTTTT
CSVETPGLAGNTGELFF
>TRBJ2-7|TRBV11-3|NA|TRBD1
TGTGCCAGCAGCTCGGGGGACAGGGACCACGAGCAGTACTTC
CASSSGDRDHEQYF
>TRBJ1-2|TRBV6-5|NA|TRBD1
TGTGCCAGCAGCCTAACAGGGGCACTGAACTATGGCTACACCTTC
CASSLTGALNYGYTF
>TRBJ2-1|TRBV10-3|few|TRBD2
TGTGCCATCGGAAGCGGGGGAAGCGAGCAGTTCTTC
CAIGSGGSEQFF
>TRBJ2-5|TRBV7-9|NA|NA
TGTGCCAGCTCGACAGCAAATCAAGAGACCCAGTACTTC
CASSTANQETQYF
>TRBJ1-4|TRBV7-2|NA|NA
TGTGCCAGCAGCTCCCGGGATACCTTTTATGAAAAACTGTTTTTT
CASSSRDTFYEKLFF
>TRBJ1-2|TRBV19|NA|TRBD1
TGTGCCAGTAGTATTTCCGACAGGGCGGTCTATGGCTACACCTTC
CASSISDRAVYGYTF
>TRBJ2-7|TRBV7-6|NA|NA
TGTGCCAGCAGCTTCGGCGGGGCGGTCTCCTACGAGCAGTACTTC
CASSFGGAVSYEQYF
>TRBJ1-1|TRBV10-1|NA|TRBD1
TGCGCCAGCAGGCAGGGACAGGGGGACACTGAAGCTTTCTTT
CASRQGQGDTEAFF
>TRBJ2-7|TRBV6-5|NA|TRBD2
TGTGCCAGCAGACTACTAGCGGAATACGAGCAGTACTTC
CASRLLAEYEQYF
>TRBJ1-5|TRBV4-3|NA|NA
TGCGCCAGCAGCCAAGAAAGGGGAAATCAGCCCCAGCATTTT
CASSQERGNQPQHF
>TRBJ2-3|TRBV18|NA|TRBD1
TGTGCCAGCTCACCACGTCAGACAGGGGACACAGATACGCAGTATTTT
CASSPRQTGDTDTQYF
>TRBJ1-1|TRBV19|once|NA
TGTGCCAGTAGTATGGGGGCTTACACTGAAGCTTTCTTT
CASSMGAYTEAFF
>TRBJ2-2|TRBV5-5|NA|TRBD1
TGTGCCAGCAGCTTGTCGTTTTGGGACAGGGGTCTTGGCGGGGAGCTGTTTTTT
CASSLSFWDRGLGGELFF
>TRBJ1-6|TRBV4-1|NA|TRBD1
TGCGCCAGCAGGAGCCACGAGGGGGCTAATTCACCCCTCCACTTT
CASRSHEGANSPLHF
>TRBJ1-1|TRBV11-2|once|TRBD1
TGTGCCAGCAGTCTATATTTACCGGGACAGGGGATGAACACTGAAGCTTTCTTT
CASSLYLPGQGMNTEAFF
>TRBJ2-7|TRBV12-5|NA|NA
TGTGCTAGTGGTGCGGGACTCGGCTACGAGCAGTACTTC
CASGAGLGYEQYF
>TRBJ1-1|TRBV2|NA|NA
TGTGCCAGCAGTGTAGGAGGAGCTTTCTTT
CASSVGGAFF